This T cell receptor (beta chain) was documented in a study of shared clonotypes between healthy human individuals. Several immunoSEQ 96-well plates shared each subset's DNA, each plate a replicate. Libraries were prepared by immunoSEQ multiplex PCR; TCRdb keeps only in-frame clonotypes and omits some of them. Altogether around 500,000 clones are present, approximately 82% being singletons, with the ten largest covering more than 10%. This CDR3 region has 14 residues. Germline V CDR1 and CDR2: LNHDA, SQIVND (reference sequence). The V and J ends lost 4 bases and 5 bases, in that order; junction bases with no gene match: 6. Study findings and constraints: Represented diversity (both genetic and exposure-history) was limited by the small number of donors.

Donors, without exception, were Caucasian adults residing in Nashville, Tennessee. Turning to this clone: No antigen is known for it.

This TCR was recovered from a woman between 40 and 50 years old in good health. Some clones in this sample may be carry-over from other donors' samples. The source material was PBMCs. This rearrangement joins TRBV19 to TRBJ2-5; 8 bases align to TRBD1. CDR3 loop: CASSTGQGAETQYF. Here the CDR3 DNA reads TGTGCCAGTAGTACCGGACAGGGAGCGGAGACCCAGTACTTC.